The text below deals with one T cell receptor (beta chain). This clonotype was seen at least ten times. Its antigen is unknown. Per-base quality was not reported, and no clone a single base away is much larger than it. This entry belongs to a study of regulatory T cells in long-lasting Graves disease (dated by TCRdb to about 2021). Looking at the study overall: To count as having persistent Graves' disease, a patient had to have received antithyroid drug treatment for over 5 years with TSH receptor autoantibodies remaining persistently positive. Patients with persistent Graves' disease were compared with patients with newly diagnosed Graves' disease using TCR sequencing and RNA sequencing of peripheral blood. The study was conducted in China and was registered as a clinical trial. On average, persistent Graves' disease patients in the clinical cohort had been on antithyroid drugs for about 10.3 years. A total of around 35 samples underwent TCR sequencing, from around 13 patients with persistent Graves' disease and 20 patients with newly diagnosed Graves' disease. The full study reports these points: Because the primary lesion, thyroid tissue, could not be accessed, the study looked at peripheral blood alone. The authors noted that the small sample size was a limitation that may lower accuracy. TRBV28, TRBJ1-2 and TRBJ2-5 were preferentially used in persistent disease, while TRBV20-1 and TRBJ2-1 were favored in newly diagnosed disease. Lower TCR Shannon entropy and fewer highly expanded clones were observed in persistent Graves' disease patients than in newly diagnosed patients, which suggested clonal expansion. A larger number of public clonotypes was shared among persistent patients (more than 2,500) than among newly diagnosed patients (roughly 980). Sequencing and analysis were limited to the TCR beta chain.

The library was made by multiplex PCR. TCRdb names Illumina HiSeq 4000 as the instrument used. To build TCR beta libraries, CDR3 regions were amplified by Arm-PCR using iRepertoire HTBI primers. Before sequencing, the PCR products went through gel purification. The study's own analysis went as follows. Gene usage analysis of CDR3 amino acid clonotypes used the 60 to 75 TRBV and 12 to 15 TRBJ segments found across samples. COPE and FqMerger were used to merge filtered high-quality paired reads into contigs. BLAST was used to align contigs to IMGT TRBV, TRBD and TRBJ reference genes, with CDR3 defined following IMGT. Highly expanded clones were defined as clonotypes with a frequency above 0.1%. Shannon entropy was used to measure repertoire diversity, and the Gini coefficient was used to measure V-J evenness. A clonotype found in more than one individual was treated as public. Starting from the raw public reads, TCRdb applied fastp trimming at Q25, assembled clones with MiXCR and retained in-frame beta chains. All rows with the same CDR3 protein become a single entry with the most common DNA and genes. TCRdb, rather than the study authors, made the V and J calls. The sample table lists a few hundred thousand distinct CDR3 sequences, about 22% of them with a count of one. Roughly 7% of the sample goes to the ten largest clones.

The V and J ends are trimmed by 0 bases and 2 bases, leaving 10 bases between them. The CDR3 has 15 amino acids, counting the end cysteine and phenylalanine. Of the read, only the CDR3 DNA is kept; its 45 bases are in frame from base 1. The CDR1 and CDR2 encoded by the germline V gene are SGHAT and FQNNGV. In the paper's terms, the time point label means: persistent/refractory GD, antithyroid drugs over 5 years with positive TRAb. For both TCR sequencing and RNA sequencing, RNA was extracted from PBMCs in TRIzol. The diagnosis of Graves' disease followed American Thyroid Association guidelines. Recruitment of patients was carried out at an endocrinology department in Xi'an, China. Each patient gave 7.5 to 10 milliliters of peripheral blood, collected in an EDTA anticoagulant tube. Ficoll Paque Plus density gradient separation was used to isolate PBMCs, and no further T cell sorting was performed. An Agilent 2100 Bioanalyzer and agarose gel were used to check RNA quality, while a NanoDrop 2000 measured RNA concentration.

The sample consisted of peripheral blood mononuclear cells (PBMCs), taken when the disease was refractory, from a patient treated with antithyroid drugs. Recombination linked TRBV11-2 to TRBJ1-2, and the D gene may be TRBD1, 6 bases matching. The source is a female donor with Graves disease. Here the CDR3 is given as CASSLEQGYNYGYTF. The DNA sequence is TGTGCCAGCAGCTTAGAACAGGGCTACAACTATGGCTACACCTTC.